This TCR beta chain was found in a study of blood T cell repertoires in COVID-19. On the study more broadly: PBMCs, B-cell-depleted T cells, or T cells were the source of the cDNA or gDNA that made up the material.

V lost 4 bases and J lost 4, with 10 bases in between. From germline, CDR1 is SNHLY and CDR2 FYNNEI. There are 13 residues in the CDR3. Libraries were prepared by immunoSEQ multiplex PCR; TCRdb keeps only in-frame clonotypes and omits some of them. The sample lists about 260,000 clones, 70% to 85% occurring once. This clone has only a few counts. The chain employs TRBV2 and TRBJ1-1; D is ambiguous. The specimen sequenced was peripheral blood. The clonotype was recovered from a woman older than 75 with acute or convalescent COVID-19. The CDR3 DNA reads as TGTGCCAGCAGTGCCCAGGTCGCCACTGAAGCTTTCTTT. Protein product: CASSAQVATEAFF.